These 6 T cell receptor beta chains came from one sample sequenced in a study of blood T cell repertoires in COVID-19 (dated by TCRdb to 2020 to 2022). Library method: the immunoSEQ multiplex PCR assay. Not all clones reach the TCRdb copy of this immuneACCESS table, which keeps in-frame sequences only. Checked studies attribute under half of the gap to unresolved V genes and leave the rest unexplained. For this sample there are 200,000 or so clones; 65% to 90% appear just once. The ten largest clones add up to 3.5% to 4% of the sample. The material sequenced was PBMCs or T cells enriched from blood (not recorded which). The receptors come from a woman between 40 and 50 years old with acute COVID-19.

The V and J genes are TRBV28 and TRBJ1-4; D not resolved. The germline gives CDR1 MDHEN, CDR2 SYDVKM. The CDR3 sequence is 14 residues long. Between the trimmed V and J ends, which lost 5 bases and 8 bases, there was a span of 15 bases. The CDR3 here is CASSLRQAEEKLFF. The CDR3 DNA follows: TGTGCCAGCAGTCTTCGCCAGGCCGAGGAAAAACTGTTTTTT.

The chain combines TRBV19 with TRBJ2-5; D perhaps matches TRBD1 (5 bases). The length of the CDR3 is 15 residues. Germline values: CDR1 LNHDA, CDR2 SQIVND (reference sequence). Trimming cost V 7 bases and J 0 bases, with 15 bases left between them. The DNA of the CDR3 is TGTGCCAGTAAAAGACAGCCTATTAACCAAGAGACCCAGTACTTC. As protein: CASKRQPINQETQYF.

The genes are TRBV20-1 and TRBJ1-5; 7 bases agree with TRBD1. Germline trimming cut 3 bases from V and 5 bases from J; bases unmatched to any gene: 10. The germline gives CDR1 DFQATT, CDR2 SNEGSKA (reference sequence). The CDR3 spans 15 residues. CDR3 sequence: CSASDAGGRHQPQHF. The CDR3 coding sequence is TGCAGTGCTAGTGACGCAGGGGGTCGTCATCAGCCCCAGCATTTT.

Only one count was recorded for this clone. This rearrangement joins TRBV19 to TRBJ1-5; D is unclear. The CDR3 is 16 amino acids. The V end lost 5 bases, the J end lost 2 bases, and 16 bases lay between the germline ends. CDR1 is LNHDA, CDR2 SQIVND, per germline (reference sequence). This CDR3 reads CASSPTKLSGNQPQHF. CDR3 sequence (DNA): TGTGCCAGTAGTCCGACAAAGCTTTCGGGCAATCAGCCCCAGCATTTT.

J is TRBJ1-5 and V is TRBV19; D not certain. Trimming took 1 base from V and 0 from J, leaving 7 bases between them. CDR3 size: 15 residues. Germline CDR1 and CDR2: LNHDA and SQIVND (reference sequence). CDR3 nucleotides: TGTGCCAGTAGTATAGTCTCCTATAGCAATCAGCCCCAGCATTTT. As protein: CASSIVSYSNQPQHF.

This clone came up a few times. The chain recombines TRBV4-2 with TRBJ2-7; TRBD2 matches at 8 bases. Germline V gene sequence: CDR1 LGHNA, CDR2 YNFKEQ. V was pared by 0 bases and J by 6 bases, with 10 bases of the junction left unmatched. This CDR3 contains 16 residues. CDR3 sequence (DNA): TGTGCCAGCAGCCAAGATCCCAGCGGGAGTATGATCGAGCAGTACTTC. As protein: CASSQDPSGSMIEQYF.